The 29 T cell receptor beta chains below come from one sample, sequenced in a study of blood T cell repertoires in COVID-19. Clones were read by immunoSEQ multiplex PCR, and TCRdb kept only the in-frame ones, dropping some. The data show some 380,000 clones, with more than 70% seen just once and 1% to 1.5% held by the top ten. Material: PBMCs or T cells enriched from blood (not recorded which). Receptors were obtained from a man aged 25-45 years who had recovered from COVID-19.

The rearrangement links TRBV9 to TRBJ2-2; tentative D call: TRBD1 (6 bases). Germline-derived CDR1 and CDR2 are SGDLS and YYNGEE. The ends were cut back, 4 bases at V and 4 bases at J, with 17 bases in the middle. There are 16 residues in the CDR3. The CDR3 region has the DNA TGTGCCAGCAGCATCAACAGGGTATCGAGCACCGGGGAGCTGTTTTTT. Translation: CASSINRVSSTGELFF.

This rearrangement joins TRBV4-2 to TRBJ1-2; a weak D match, TRBD1 (6 bases). V was trimmed by 0 bases and J by 5 bases, leaving 16 bases between them. Germline CDR1 and CDR2: LGHNA and YNFKEQ. CDR3 length: 16 amino acids. As DNA, the CDR3 is TGTGCCAGCAGCCAAGACGCCAGGGGCGAGGGTTATGGCTACACCTTC. This encodes CASSQDARGEGYGYTF.

The rearrangement uses TRBV20-1 and TRBJ1-3; D possibly corresponds to TRBD1 (6 bases). Germline lookup yields CDR1 DFQATT and CDR2 SNEGSKA (reference sequence). This CDR3 has 17 amino acids. V shed 3 bases and J shed 0 bases, with 18 bases lying between them. CDR3 DNA sequence: TGCAGTGCTAGTAGGGACACTTCTTTCGTCTCTGGAAACACCATATATTTT. It codes for CSASRDTSFVSGNTIYF.

The chain carries TRBV3-1 (or the pseudogene TRBV3-2) and TRBJ2-7; 8 positions agree with TRBD1. CDR3 length equals 15 residues. V was pared by 3 bases and J by 0 bases, with 4 bases of the junction left unmatched. Germline lookup yields CDR1 LGHDT and CDR2 YNNKEL (reference sequence). The CDR3 nucleotides read TGTGCCAGCAGCCACGGAACAGGGGGCTCCTACGAGCAGTACTTC. This codes for CASSHGTGGSYEQYF.

This clone came up a few times. J is TRBJ1-1 and V is TRBV29-1; D perhaps matches TRBD1 (5 bases). The length of the CDR3 is 13 residues. The germline V gene has CDR1 SQVTM and CDR2 ANQGSEA. Trimming removed 3 bases at V and 1 base at J, with 9 bases between. The CDR3 DNA follows: TGCAGCGTTGATAGCGGGGCGAACACTGAAGCTTTCTTT. As protein: CSVDSGANTEAFF. The whole variable domain, remainder taken from reference TRBV29-1 and TRBJ1-1, is SAVISQKPSRDICQRGTSLTIQCQVDSQVTMMFWYRQQPGQSLTLIATANQGSEATYESGFVIDKFPISRPNLTFSTLTVSNMSPEDSSIYLCSVDSGANTEAFFGQGTRLTVV.

J is TRBJ2-3 and V is TRBV3-1 (or the pseudogene TRBV3-2); 8 positions match TRBD2. V gave up 1 base and J gave up 2 bases; unmatched junction bases: 5. Germline-derived CDR1 and CDR2 are LGHDT and YNNKEL (reference sequence). The CDR3 runs to 16 residues. CDR3 nucleotides: TGTGCCAGCAGCCAAGGTGGTAGCGGGGTCACAGATACGCAGTATTTT. This gives the protein CASSQGGSGVTDTQYF.

The CDR3 spells CASSFGGQYGYTF. Written as DNA, the CDR3 is TGTGCCAGCAGCTTTGGAGGTCAATATGGCTACACCTTC. The chain joins TRBV7-9 to TRBJ1-2, with no clear D. CDR3 length equals 13 residues. CDR1 and CDR2 from the germline V gene are SEHNR and FQNEAQ (reference sequence). V lost 3 bases and J lost 5, with 10 bases in between. Variable domain in full (rest from reference TRBV7-9 and TRBJ1-2): DTGVSQNPRHKITKRGQNVTFRCDPISEHNRLYWYRQTLGQGPEFLTYFQNEAQLEKSRLLSDRFSAERPKGSFSTLEIQRTEQGDSAMYLCASSFGGQYGYTFGSGTRLTVV.

The chain carries TRBV18 and TRBJ2-1; possibly TRBD1 for D (6 bases). Trimming shortened V by 4 bases and J by 4 bases, and 14 bases separated the two germline ends. From germline, CDR1 is KGHSH and CDR2 LQKENI. CDR3 size: 15 residues. CDR3 sequence (DNA): TGTGCCAGCTCACGCGACCGGGACACATACAATGAGCAGTTCTTC. Protein sequence: CASSRDRDTYNEQFF.

The chain recombines TRBV7-2 with TRBJ1-6, with 7 bases that match TRBD1. Germline V gene sequence: CDR1 SGHTA, CDR2 FQGNSA. The CDR3 consists of 18 residues. Trimming cost V 1 base and J 0 bases; bases outside gene matches: 6. CDR3 amino acids: CASSLGDRLSSYNSPLHF. The CDR3 DNA sequence: TGTGCCAGCAGCTTAGGGGACAGATTGAGCTCCTATAATTCACCCCTCCACTTT. The variable domain in full, completed from reference TRBV7-2 and TRBJ1-6, reads GAGVSQSPSNKVTEKGKDVELRCDPISGHTALYWYRQSLGQGLEFLIYFQGNSAPDKSGLPSDRFSAERTGGSVSTLTIQRTQQEDSAVYLCASSLGDRLSSYNSPLHFGNGTRLTVT.

The chain has TRBV12-3 or TRBV12-4 and TRBJ2-3, with D hard to call. Trimming stripped 7 bases from V and 2 bases from J, with 4 bases between. CDR3 size: 11 residues. In DNA, the CDR3 is TGTGCCAGCACCCTCACAGATACGCAGTATTTT. It encodes CASTLTDTQYF.

Here the CDR3 reads CAIKLAPQGNEQFF. In DNA, the CDR3 is TGTGCCATCAAGCTCGCTCCCCAGGGCAATGAGCAGTTCTTC. The rearrangement joins TRBV10-3 to TRBJ2-1, with a possible D match to TRBD1 (5 bases). V was cut by 7 bases and J by 6 bases, with 16 bases left in between. The CDR3 length is 14 residues. Germline CDR1 is ENHRY and CDR2 is SYGVKD.

V usage is TRBV5-1 and J usage is TRBJ2-7; no definite D call. The CDR3 spans 15 residues. Germline V gene sequence: CDR1 SGHRS, CDR2 YFSETQ. Trimming removed 1 base from V and 0 bases from J, with 11 bases in between. The CDR3 protein is CASSLFRKASYEQYF. The CDR3 DNA follows: TGCGCCAGCAGCTTGTTCCGAAAAGCCTCCTACGAGCAGTACTTC.

This rearrangement joins TRBV2 to TRBJ1-6, with TRBD1 identical over 8 bases. The trim removed 8 bases at V and 15 bases at J, leaving 12 bases unmatched. Germline V lookup: CDR1 SNHLY, CDR2 FYNNEI. CDR3 length: 13 residues. CDR3 in amino acids: CASHRGWNSFLHF. The CDR3 nucleotides are TGTGCCAGCCACAGGGGGTGGAATTCATTCCTCCACTTT.

V gene TRBV5-1 combines with J gene TRBJ1-3, with D unresolved. V was trimmed by 4 bases and J by 9 bases, leaving 14 bases between them. Per the germline V gene, CDR1 is SGHRS and CDR2 is YFSETQ. The CDR3 is made up of 13 amino acids. CDR3 sequence: CASSLDVLGTIYF. As DNA, the CDR3 is TGCGCCAGCAGCCTAGACGTACTGGGCACCATATATTTT.

The rearrangement joins TRBV11-2 to TRBJ1-2; D might be TRBD1 (6 bases). The CDR3 has 18 residues. Germline V gene data show CDR1 as SGHAT and CDR2 as FQNNGV. Trimming left V 5 bases short and J 4 bases short, with 26 bases between. The DNA for the CDR3 is TGTGCCAGCAGCACCTGGGGGGGGCCTCAAAATCCTTTCTATGGCTACACCTTC. It encodes CASSTWGGPQNPFYGYTF.

The chain couples TRBV2 to TRBJ1-6, with D uncertain. This CDR3 has 13 residues. CDR1 is SNHLY, CDR2 FYNNEI, per germline. V was pared by 2 bases and J by 11 bases, with 10 bases between. The DNA for the CDR3 is TGTGCCAGCAGTGAAATGAAGGGAGCACCCCTCCACTTT. Protein sequence: CASSEMKGAPLHF.

This CDR3 is CASSRRDRGEQYF. The CDR3 nucleotides are TGTGCCAGCTCACGCCGGGACAGAGGCGAGCAGTACTTC. The chain carries TRBV18 and TRBJ2-7; 7 bases fit TRBD1. The CDR3 totals 13 residues. V lost 4 bases to trimming and J lost 6 bases; unmatched junction nucleotides: 6. CDR1 is KGHSH and CDR2 is LQKENI in the germline V gene.

The CDR3 DNA reads TGTGCCAGCAGCCAAGGTGCGACAGGTCTCGGATCACCCCTCCACTTT. Amino acid sequence: CASSQGATGLGSPLHF. V and J are TRBV3-1 (or the pseudogene TRBV3-2) and TRBJ1-6; tentatively, D is TRBD1 (6 bases). V was trimmed by 1 base and J by 10 bases, leaving 17 bases between them. This CDR3 is built from 16 residues. Germline values: CDR1 LGHDT, CDR2 YNNKEL (reference sequence).

The rearrangement uses TRBV6-5 and TRBJ1-2; D call uncertain. The CDR3 is 15 residues long. Germline V gene sequence: CDR1 MNHEY, CDR2 SVGAGI. The V end was cut by 4 bases, the J end by 4 bases, with 16 bases between. CDR3 DNA sequence: TGTGCCAGCAGTTTACGTCGGACTTCCTCCTATGGCTACACCTTC. Encoded protein: CASSLRRTSSYGYTF.

The genes are TRBV27 and TRBJ1-6; 7 positions match TRBD1. This CDR3 is built from 17 residues. The V segment lost 5 bases and the J segment 0 bases; nucleotides outside the gene matches: 7. In germline, CDR1 is MNHEY, CDR2 SMNVEV (reference sequence). DNA of the CDR3: TGTGCCAGCAGTCCTCGACAGGGTAGCTCCTATAATTCACCCCTCCACTTT. Translating it yields CASSPRQGSSYNSPLHF.

Of note for this clone: An end of the junction differs from the germline gene, which may be a read error. The rearrangement joins TRBV5-1 to TRBJ2-7, with D possibly matching TRBD2 (6 bases). The CDR3 covers 9 residues. Germline CDR1 is SGHRS and CDR2 is YFSETQ. CDR3 in DNA: TGCGCCAGCACCCCGGGGGATTTGTTC. Translation gives CASTPGDLF.

The CDR3 nucleotides read TGTGCCAGCCTTCCTAGCGGGGGGCCGCGGGGCGAGCAGTACTTC. Protein: CASLPSGGPRGEQYF. The V and J genes are TRBV28 and TRBJ2-7; 11 positions agree with TRBD2. The germline V gene has CDR1 MDHEN and CDR2 SYDVKM. The V segment lost 8 bases and the J segment 6 bases; nucleotides outside the gene matches: 12. This CDR3 region has 15 residues. Looking up the rest from reference TRBV28 and TRBJ2-7 gives the full variable domain: DVKVTQSSRYLVKRTGEKVFLECVQDMDHENMFWYRQDPGLGLRLIYFSYDVKMKEKGDIPEGYSVSREKKERFSLILESASTNQTSMYLCASLPSGGPRGEQYFGPGTRLTVT.

This clone was observed a single time. The chain joins TRBV4-3 to TRBJ2-7; tentatively, D is TRBD1 (5 bases). Germline-derived CDR1 and CDR2 are LGHNA and YSLEER. V lost 3 bases and J lost 3, with 12 bases in between. This CDR3 is built from 14 residues. The CDR3 reads CASSQSRVSYEQYF. In DNA form, the CDR3 reads TGCGCCAGCAGCCAGTCCAGGGTGAGCTACGAGCAGTACTTC.

This clone was observed a single time. The gene calls are TRBV20-1 and TRBJ2-7, with 9 nucleotides matching TRBD2. This CDR3 spans 14 amino acids. V lost 6 bases and J lost 5; bases outside the gene matches: 11. CDR1 and CDR2 from the germline V gene are DFQATT and SNEGSKA (reference sequence). The CDR3 bases are TGCAGTGCCAGTCAGGGGACTAGCTTCCACGAGCAGTACTTC. This gives the protein CSASQGTSFHEQYF.

The rearrangement joins TRBV12-3 or TRBV12-4 to TRBJ1-1; D remains unclear. V gave up 0 bases and J gave up 5 bases, with 7 bases separating them. The CDR3 loop spans 13 amino acids. CDR3 nucleotides: TGTGCCAGCAGTTTAGCGTCCGTAACTGAAGCTTTCTTT. Its protein is CASSLASVTEAFF.

The chain links TRBV7-8 to TRBJ1-5; the D gene is possibly TRBD1 (6 bases). In germline, CDR1 is SGHVS, CDR2 FQNEAQ. V was trimmed by 3 bases and J by 7 bases, leaving 19 bases between them. The CDR3 totals 16 residues. The DNA of the CDR3 is TGTGCCAGCAGCTTCCTAGAGGCGGGGGCGAGGCAGCCCCAGCATTTT. Amino acids: CASSFLEAGARQPQHF.

The chain couples TRBV6-2 or TRBV6-3 to TRBJ2-7; maybe TRBD2 (7 bases). Trimming took off 4 bases at V and 0 bases at J, with 16 bases between the two ends. CDR3 size: 16 residues. Germline CDR1 reads MNHEY; CDR2 reads SVGEGT. CDR3 region: CASSSHGGPPSYEQYF. The CDR3 DNA reads TGTGCCAGCAGTTCCCACGGGGGGCCCCCCTCCTACGAGCAGTACTTC.

V usage is TRBV3-1 (or the pseudogene TRBV3-2) and J usage is TRBJ2-7, with D possibly matching TRBD2 (5 bases). Trimming pared 4 bases from V and 2 bases from J, leaving 15 bases between. The CDR3 has 15 residues. CDR1 LGHDT and CDR2 YNNKEL come from the germline V gene (reference sequence). The CDR3 loop is CASSRSFGNPYEQYF. The DNA of the CDR3 is TGTGCCAGCAGCCGCTCCTTCGGGAACCCCTACGAGCAGTACTTC.

About this clone itself: One junction end disagrees with the germline gene, perhaps due to a read error. The chain links TRBV3-1 (or the pseudogene TRBV3-2) to TRBJ1-1; D might be TRBD1 (6 bases). Germline CDR1 and CDR2: LGHDT and YNNKEL (reference sequence). This CDR3 spans 13 amino acids. The CDR3 sequence: CASTQQGGTEAFF. CDR3 DNA: TGTGCCAGCACCCAACAGGGAGGTACTGAAGCTTTCTTT.